Sequencing of this T cell receptor beta chain was carried out in a study of naive and memory T cell subsets. General study findings and limits: Naive and memory subsets had different power law exponents for TCR abundance. Clonotypes are single alpha or beta chains, not paired receptors.

The germline V gene has CDR1 SGHTA and CDR2 FQGTGA. This CDR3 is 14 amino acids long. The germline V and J ends were trimmed by 2 bases and 6 bases, with 11 bases remaining between them. This clonotype was counted only a few times. Antigen specificity is unknown. Two oligonucleotides, mixed equimolar, formed the beta constant-region primer covering TRBC1 and TRBC2. Ligation attached a single-stranded oligonucleotide with a 12-nucleotide UMI and the SP2 primer to the cDNA 3' end. MiXCR was run by TCRdb on the UMI-ligation and nested PCR reads, yielding one entry per CDR3 protein. Seen here are about 85,000 distinct CDR3 sequences, over 10% observed once, and the top ten hold roughly 0.9%.

The source of this sequence is a human donor in good health. The sample consisted of central memory CD4+ T cells from blood. The chain recombines TRBV7-3 with TRBJ2-1; D remains unclear. The CDR3 here is CASSLDTTLNEQFF. The CDR3 DNA follows: TGTGCCAGCAGCTTAGACACAACCCTCAATGAGCAGTTCTTC.